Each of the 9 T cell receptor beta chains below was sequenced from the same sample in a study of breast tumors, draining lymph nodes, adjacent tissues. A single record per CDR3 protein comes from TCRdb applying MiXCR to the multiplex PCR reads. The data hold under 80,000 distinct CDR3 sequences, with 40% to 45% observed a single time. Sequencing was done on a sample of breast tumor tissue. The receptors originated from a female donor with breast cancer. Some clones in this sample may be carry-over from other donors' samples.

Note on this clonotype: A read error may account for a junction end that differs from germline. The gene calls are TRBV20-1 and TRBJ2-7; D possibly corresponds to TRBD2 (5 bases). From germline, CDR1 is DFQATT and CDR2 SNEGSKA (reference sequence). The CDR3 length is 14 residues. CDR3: CSAFPDPPAATRHF. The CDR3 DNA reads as TGCAGTGCTTTCCCAGACCCACCAGCGGCGACGAGGCACTTC.

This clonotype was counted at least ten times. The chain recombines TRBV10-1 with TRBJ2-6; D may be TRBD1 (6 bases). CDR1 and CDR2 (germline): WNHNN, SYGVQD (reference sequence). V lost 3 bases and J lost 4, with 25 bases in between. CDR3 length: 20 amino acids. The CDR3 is CASSEKGQGFRIGGANVLTF. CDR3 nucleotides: TGCGCCAGCAGTGAAAAAGGGCAGGGGTTCCGAATAGGAGGGGCCAACGTCCTGACTTTC.

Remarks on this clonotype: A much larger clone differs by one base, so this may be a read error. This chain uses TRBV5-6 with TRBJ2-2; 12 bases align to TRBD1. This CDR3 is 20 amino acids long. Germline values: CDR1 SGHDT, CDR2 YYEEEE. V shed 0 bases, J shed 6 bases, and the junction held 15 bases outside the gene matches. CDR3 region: CASSLETGTGGYGVAGELFF. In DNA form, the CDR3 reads TGTGCCAGCAGCTTGGAAACCGGGACAGGGGGCTATGGAGTGGCCGGGGAGCTGTTTTTT.

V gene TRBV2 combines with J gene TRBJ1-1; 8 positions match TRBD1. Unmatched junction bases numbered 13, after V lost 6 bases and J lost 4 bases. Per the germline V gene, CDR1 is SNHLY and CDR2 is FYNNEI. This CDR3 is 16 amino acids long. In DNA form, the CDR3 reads TGTGCCAGCAGGAGTAGACAGGGGCCGGTCCTCACTGAAGCTTTCTTT. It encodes CASRSRQGPVLTEAFF.

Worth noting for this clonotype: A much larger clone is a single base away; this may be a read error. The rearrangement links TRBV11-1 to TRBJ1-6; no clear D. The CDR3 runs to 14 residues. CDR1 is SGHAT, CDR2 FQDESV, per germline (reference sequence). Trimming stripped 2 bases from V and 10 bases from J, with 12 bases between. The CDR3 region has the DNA TGTGCCAGCAGCTTACCAGAGGCAGCCTCACCCCTCCACTTT. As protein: CASSLPEAASPLHF.

The CDR3 is CASSRDRGYSPLHF. The DNA for the CDR3 is TGTGCCAGCAGTCGGGACAGGGGTTATTCACCCCTCCACTTT. The chain recombines TRBV2 with TRBJ1-6; 10 nucleotides agree with TRBD1. The germline V gene encodes CDR1 SNHLY and CDR2 FYNNEI. The CDR3 has 14 amino acids. V was clipped by 5 bases and J by 8 bases; unmatched bases: 3. The full variable domain, in which reference TRBV2 and TRBJ1-6 provide the parts outside the CDR3, is EPEVTQTPSHQVTQMGQEVILRCVPISNHLYFYWYRQILGQKVEFLVSFYNNEISEKSEIFDDQFSVERPDGSNFTLKIRSTKLEDSAMYFCASSRDRGYSPLHFGNGTRLTVT.

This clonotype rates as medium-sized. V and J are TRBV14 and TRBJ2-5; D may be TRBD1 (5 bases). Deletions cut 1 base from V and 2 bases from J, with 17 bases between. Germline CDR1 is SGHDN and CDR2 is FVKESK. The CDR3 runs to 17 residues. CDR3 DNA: TGTGCCAGCAGCCAAGCAGGTGTGGTGACAGCTCAAGAGACCCAGTACTTC. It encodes CASSQAGVVTAQETQYF.

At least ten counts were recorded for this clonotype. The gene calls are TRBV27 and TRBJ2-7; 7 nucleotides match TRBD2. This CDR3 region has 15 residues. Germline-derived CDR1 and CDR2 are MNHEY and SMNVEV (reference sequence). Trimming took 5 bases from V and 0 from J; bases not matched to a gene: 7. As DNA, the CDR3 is TGTGCCAGCAGTCCCTCGGGGGGAATCTCCTACGAGCAGTACTTC. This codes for CASSPSGGISYEQYF.

CDR3 residues: CASSRGHGSEKLFF. The CDR3, as DNA: TGTGCCAGTAGTAGAGGCCACGGGAGTGAAAAACTGTTTTTT. This chain links TRBV19 with TRBJ1-4; no firm D call. The ends were cut back, 4 bases at V and 7 bases at J, with 13 bases in the middle. Germline V CDR1 and CDR2: LNHDA, SQIVND (reference sequence). This CDR3 contains 14 residues.